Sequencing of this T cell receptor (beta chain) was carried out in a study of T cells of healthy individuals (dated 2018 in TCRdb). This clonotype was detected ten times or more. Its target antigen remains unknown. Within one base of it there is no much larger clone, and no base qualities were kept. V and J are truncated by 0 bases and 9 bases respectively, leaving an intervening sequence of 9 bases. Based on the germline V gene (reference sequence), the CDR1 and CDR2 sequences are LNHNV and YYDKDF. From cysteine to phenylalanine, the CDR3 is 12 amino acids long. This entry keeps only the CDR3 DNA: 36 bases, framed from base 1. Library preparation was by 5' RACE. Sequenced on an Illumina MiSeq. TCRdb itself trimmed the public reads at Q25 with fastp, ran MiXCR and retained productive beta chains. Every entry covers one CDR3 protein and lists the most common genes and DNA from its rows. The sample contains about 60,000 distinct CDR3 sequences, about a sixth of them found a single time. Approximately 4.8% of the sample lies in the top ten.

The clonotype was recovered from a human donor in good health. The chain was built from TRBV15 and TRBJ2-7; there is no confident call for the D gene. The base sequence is TGTGCCACCAGCAGAGATGGGCCGAGGCAGTACTTC. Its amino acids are CATSRDGPRQYF.